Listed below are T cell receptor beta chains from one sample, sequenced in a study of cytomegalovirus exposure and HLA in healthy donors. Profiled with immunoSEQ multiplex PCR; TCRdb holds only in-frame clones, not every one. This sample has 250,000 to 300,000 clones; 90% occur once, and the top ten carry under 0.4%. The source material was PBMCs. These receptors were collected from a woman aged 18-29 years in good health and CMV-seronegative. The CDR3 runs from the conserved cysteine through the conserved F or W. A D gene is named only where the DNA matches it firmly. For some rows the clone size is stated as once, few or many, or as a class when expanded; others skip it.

DNA: TGCGCCAGCAGCCAAGATGGGCTCAGGGGTTGGGTCGGGGAGCTGTTTTTT
CDR3: CASSQDGLRGWVGELFF
D: .
V: TRBV4-3
J: TRBJ2-2
size: .

DNA: TGTGCCACCAGCAGAGATCGCGGGGGTGGAAACACCATATATTTT
CDR3: CATSRDRGGGNTIYF
D: .
V: TRBV15
J: TRBJ1-3
size: .

DNA: TGTGCCAGCAGTTCAGAGGGAGAGAATTCACCCCTCCACTTT
CDR3: CASSSEGENSPLHF
D: .
V: TRBV6-6
J: TRBJ1-6
size: .

DNA: TGTGCCAGCAGTCCCGGACAGGGATGGGGTGGCTACACCTTC
CDR3: CASSPGQGWGGYTF
D: TRBD1
V: TRBV27
J: TRBJ1-2
size: .

DNA: TGCGCCAGCAGCCAACCGGACAGGGGGCATGAGCAGTTCTTC
CDR3: CASSQPDRGHEQFF
D: TRBD1
V: TRBV4-3
J: TRBJ2-1
size: .

DNA: TGTGCCAGCAGTTACTCTGGGCTTCGAAGCACAGATACGCAGTATTTT
CDR3: CASSYSGLRSTDTQYF
D: .
V: TRBV6-5
J: TRBJ2-3
size: .

DNA: TGTGCCAGCAGTTCCGGGACAGGCCTCTCTGGGGCCAACGTCCTGACTTTC
CDR3: CASSSGTGLSGANVLTF
D: TRBD1
V: TRBV7-9
J: TRBJ2-6
size: .

DNA: TGTGCTAGCAGCTTGGGACTAGCGGACACAGATACGCAGTATTTT
CDR3: CASSLGLADTDTQYF
D: TRBD2
V: TRBV7-7
J: TRBJ2-3
size: .

DNA: TGTGCCAGCAGTCCCCCTATCAGCACAGATACGCAGTATTTT
CDR3: CASSPPISTDTQYF
D: .
V: TRBV28
J: TRBJ2-3
size: .

DNA: TGTGCCAGCAGCACCCTCGGGACAGGGAGGAGCGGGCCTAACACCGGGGAGCTGTTTTTT
CDR3: CASSTLGTGRSGPNTGELFF
D: TRBD1
V: TRBV9
J: TRBJ2-2
size: .

DNA: TGCGCCAGCACCACGGGACACGCGAACACCGGGGAGCTGTTTTTT
CDR3: CASTTGHANTGELFF
D: .
V: TRBV5-1
J: TRBJ2-2
size: .

DNA: TGTGCCAGCAGTCCCTACAGGTCCGGTACTGAAGCTTTCTTT
CDR3: CASSPYRSGTEAFF
D: .
V: TRBV28
J: TRBJ1-1
size: once

DNA: TGTGCCACCAAAGACCTGGACAGGGGTACCGCCGGGGAGCTGTTTTTT
CDR3: CATKDLDRGTAGELFF
D: TRBD1
V: TRBV19
J: TRBJ2-2
size: .

DNA: TGTGCCAGCAGCTTAGAGTTAGTGAATCAGCCCCAGCATTTT
CDR3: CASSLELVNQPQHF
D: .
V: TRBV7-8
J: TRBJ1-5
size: .

DNA: TGCGCCAGCAGCTTGTTTGGCGGCACCGGGGAGCTGTTTTTT
CDR3: CASSLFGGTGELFF
D: .
V: TRBV5-1
J: TRBJ2-2
size: .

DNA: TGTGCCAGCAGTTTACAGGGGATTCATTCACCCCTCCACTTT
CDR3: CASSLQGIHSPLHF
D: .
V: TRBV28
J: TRBJ1-6
size: .

DNA: TGTGCCAGCAGTTTATCAGCTAGCAATCAGCCCCAGCATTTT
CDR3: CASSLSASNQPQHF
D: .
V: TRBV27
J: TRBJ1-5
size: .

DNA: TGTGCCAGCAGTGAACCCACTTGTGGACTCGTAGGGTTTCAGCCCCAGCATTTT
CDR3: CASSEPTCGLVGFQPQHF
D: .
V: TRBV25-1
J: TRBJ1-5
size: .

DNA: TGCGCCAGCAGTGCGTCCGGGGTGGACCAGACCCAGTACTTC
CDR3: CASSASGVDQTQYF
D: .
V: TRBV10-1
J: TRBJ2-5
size: .

DNA: TGTGCCAGCAGCCATAGGACAGGGCGATACGAGCAGTACTTC
CDR3: CASSHRTGRYEQYF
D: TRBD1
V: TRBV25-1
J: TRBJ2-7
size: .

DNA: TGTGCCAGCAGTCCCCGGACAGTGAATGGCTACACCTTC
CDR3: CASSPRTVNGYTF
D: .
V: TRBV6-5
J: TRBJ1-2
size: few

DNA: TGTGCCGGTATGGGAGCGGGGGGGGAATTATGGGAGACCCAGTACTTC
CDR3: CAGMGAGGELWETQYF
D: TRBD2
V: TRBV30
J: TRBJ2-5
size: .

DNA: TGTGCCTGGAGTGCAGGGCAGAGCAATCAGCCCCAGCATTTT
CDR3: CAWSAGQSNQPQHF
D: .
V: TRBV30
J: TRBJ1-5
size: .

DNA: TGTGCCAGTAGTCCAGAGGGTCGGCCGTACGAGCAGTACTTC
CDR3: CASSPEGRPYEQYF
D: .
V: TRBV19
J: TRBJ2-7
size: .

DNA: TGTGCCAGCAGTCTCCCAGGGGGCGCTGAAGCTTTCTTT
CDR3: CASSLPGGAEAFF
D: TRBD1
V: TRBV6-5
J: TRBJ1-1
size: few

DNA: TGTGCCACCTCAGTACAGGGCGTGGGTCAGCCCCAGCATTTT
CDR3: CATSVQGVGQPQHF
D: .
V: TRBV2
J: TRBJ1-5
size: .

DNA: TGTGCCAGCAGCTTATTGGGGAGCTCCTATAATTCACCCCTCCACTTT
CDR3: CASSLLGSSYNSPLHF
D: .
V: TRBV7-2
J: TRBJ1-6
size: .

DNA: TGCGCCAGCAGCCAACCATTCAAACAGGGAGAAGGCTACACCTTC
CDR3: CASSQPFKQGEGYTF
D: .
V: TRBV4-1
J: TRBJ1-2
size: .

DNA: TGTGCCAGCAGCTCCCTACCCGGACAGGGTATCTACGAGCAGTACTTC
CDR3: CASSSLPGQGIYEQYF
D: TRBD1
V: TRBV7-2
J: TRBJ2-7
size: .

DNA: TGTGCCAGCAGTACCACGGGGAGGGGCACCGGGGAGCTGTTTTTT
CDR3: CASSTTGRGTGELFF
D: TRBD2
V: TRBV28
J: TRBJ2-2
size: .

DNA: TGTGCCAGCAGCTTAATCGGGAACACTGAAGCTTTCTTT
CDR3: CASSLIGNTEAFF
D: .
V: TRBV7-9
J: TRBJ1-1
size: .

DNA: TGCGCCAGCAGCTCGGGGCTAGCGGGGGGACAAGAGACCCAGTACTTC
CDR3: CASSSGLAGGQETQYF
D: TRBD2
V: TRBV5-1
J: TRBJ2-5
size: .

DNA: TGCGCCAGCAGCTTCACGACAGGGGTCGTCTATGGCTACACCTTC
CDR3: CASSFTTGVVYGYTF
D: TRBD1
V: TRBV5-1
J: TRBJ1-2
size: .

DNA: TGTGCCAGCAGCTTAAGGGACAGCTCCTACAATGAGCAGTTCTTC
CDR3: CASSLRDSSYNEQFF
D: TRBD1
V: TRBV7-9
J: TRBJ2-1
size: .

DNA: TGCGCCAGCAGCCAAGCGGGGGGCTCCTACAATGAGCAGTTCTTC
CDR3: CASSQAGGSYNEQFF
D: TRBD2
V: TRBV4-3
J: TRBJ2-1
size: .

DNA: TGTGCCAGCAGCGAATACGGAGGGGATAGCTCCTACAATGAGCAGTTCTTC
CDR3: CASSEYGGDSSYNEQFF
D: .
V: TRBV7-3
J: TRBJ2-1
size: .

DNA: TGTGCCAGCAGTGAAACCGGTGGGAGCTGGATAGGCTACACCTTC
CDR3: CASSETGGSWIGYTF
D: .
V: TRBV6-1
J: TRBJ1-2
size: .

DNA: TGTGCCAGCAGTTACGGGGGCGGACCTAATGAAAAACTGTTTTTT
CDR3: CASSYGGGPNEKLFF
D: .
V: TRBV6-5
J: TRBJ1-4
size: once

DNA: TGCGCCAGCTCCGAGGGCGCGAACACCGGGGAGCTGTTTTTT
CDR3: CASSEGANTGELFF
D: .
V: TRBV5-1
J: TRBJ2-2
size: .

DNA: TGTGCCTGGAGTGTTACCGACATGAACACTGAAGCTTTCTTT
CDR3: CAWSVTDMNTEAFF
D: .
V: TRBV30
J: TRBJ1-1
size: .

DNA: TGTGCCAGCAGCGTAGAAGTAGCGGAACTCTACGAGCAGTACTTC
CDR3: CASSVEVAELYEQYF
D: .
V: TRBV9
J: TRBJ2-7
size: .

DNA: TGTGCCAGCAGTCCTCAGGGCGTGGATCAGCCCCAGCATTTT
CDR3: CASSPQGVDQPQHF
D: .
V: TRBV27
J: TRBJ1-5
size: .

DNA: TGCGCCAGCAGTGAGGTGACAGGGGGCTTTTTGTATGGCTACACCTTC
CDR3: CASSEVTGGFLYGYTF
D: TRBD1
V: TRBV10-2
J: TRBJ1-2
size: once

DNA: TGTGCCATCAGCAGAACAGGGGAACAAGAGACCCAGTACTTC
CDR3: CAISRTGEQETQYF
D: TRBD1
V: TRBV10-3
J: TRBJ2-5
size: .

DNA: TGTGCCAGCAGTGAGACTAGCGGGAGGTTACAAGAGACCCAGTACTTC
CDR3: CASSETSGRLQETQYF
D: TRBD2
V: TRBV2
J: TRBJ2-5
size: .

DNA: TGTGCCAGCAGATCCCGGGACAGGACCAATCAGCCCCAGCATTTT
CDR3: CASRSRDRTNQPQHF
D: TRBD1
V: TRBV28
J: TRBJ1-5
size: .

DNA: TGTGCAAGTCCCTTACTGAGGGGAGGGATTTCCGGGGAGCTGTTTTTT
CDR3: CASPLLRGGISGELFF
D: .
V: TRBV12-2
J: TRBJ2-2
size: .

DNA: TGCAGCATAACCCCGGGACAGGGGGACGGCTATGGCTACACCTTC
CDR3: CSITPGQGDGYGYTF
D: TRBD1
V: TRBV29-1
J: TRBJ1-2
size: .

DNA: TGTGCCAGCAGTTTATATCAGAGCGGTACCTACGAGCAGTACTTC
CDR3: CASSLYQSGTYEQYF
D: .
V: TRBV27
J: TRBJ2-7
size: .

DNA: TGTGCCAGCAGGGGACATGTTGAGGGGCCAGCTTTATCCTACAATGAGCAGTTCTTC
CDR3: CASRGHVEGPALSYNEQFF
D: .
V: TRBV2
J: TRBJ2-1
size: once

DNA: TGTGCCAGCAGTGACAGGGGGGCACCTTCTGGGGCCAACGTCCTGACTTTC
CDR3: CASSDRGAPSGANVLTF
D: .
V: TRBV6-1
J: TRBJ2-6
size: .

DNA: TGTGCCAGCAGCCTTAGAACCTACGAGCAGTACTTC
CDR3: CASSLRTYEQYF
D: .
V: TRBV11-2
J: TRBJ2-7
size: .

DNA: TGTGCCATCAGTGACCCAGATACCTACGAGCAGTACTTC
CDR3: CAISDPDTYEQYF
D: .
V: TRBV10-3
J: TRBJ2-7
size: .

DNA: TGTGCCAGCGCGAAGACACCGTATAATTCACCCCTCCACTTT
CDR3: CASAKTPYNSPLHF
D: .
V: TRBV19
J: TRBJ1-6
size: .